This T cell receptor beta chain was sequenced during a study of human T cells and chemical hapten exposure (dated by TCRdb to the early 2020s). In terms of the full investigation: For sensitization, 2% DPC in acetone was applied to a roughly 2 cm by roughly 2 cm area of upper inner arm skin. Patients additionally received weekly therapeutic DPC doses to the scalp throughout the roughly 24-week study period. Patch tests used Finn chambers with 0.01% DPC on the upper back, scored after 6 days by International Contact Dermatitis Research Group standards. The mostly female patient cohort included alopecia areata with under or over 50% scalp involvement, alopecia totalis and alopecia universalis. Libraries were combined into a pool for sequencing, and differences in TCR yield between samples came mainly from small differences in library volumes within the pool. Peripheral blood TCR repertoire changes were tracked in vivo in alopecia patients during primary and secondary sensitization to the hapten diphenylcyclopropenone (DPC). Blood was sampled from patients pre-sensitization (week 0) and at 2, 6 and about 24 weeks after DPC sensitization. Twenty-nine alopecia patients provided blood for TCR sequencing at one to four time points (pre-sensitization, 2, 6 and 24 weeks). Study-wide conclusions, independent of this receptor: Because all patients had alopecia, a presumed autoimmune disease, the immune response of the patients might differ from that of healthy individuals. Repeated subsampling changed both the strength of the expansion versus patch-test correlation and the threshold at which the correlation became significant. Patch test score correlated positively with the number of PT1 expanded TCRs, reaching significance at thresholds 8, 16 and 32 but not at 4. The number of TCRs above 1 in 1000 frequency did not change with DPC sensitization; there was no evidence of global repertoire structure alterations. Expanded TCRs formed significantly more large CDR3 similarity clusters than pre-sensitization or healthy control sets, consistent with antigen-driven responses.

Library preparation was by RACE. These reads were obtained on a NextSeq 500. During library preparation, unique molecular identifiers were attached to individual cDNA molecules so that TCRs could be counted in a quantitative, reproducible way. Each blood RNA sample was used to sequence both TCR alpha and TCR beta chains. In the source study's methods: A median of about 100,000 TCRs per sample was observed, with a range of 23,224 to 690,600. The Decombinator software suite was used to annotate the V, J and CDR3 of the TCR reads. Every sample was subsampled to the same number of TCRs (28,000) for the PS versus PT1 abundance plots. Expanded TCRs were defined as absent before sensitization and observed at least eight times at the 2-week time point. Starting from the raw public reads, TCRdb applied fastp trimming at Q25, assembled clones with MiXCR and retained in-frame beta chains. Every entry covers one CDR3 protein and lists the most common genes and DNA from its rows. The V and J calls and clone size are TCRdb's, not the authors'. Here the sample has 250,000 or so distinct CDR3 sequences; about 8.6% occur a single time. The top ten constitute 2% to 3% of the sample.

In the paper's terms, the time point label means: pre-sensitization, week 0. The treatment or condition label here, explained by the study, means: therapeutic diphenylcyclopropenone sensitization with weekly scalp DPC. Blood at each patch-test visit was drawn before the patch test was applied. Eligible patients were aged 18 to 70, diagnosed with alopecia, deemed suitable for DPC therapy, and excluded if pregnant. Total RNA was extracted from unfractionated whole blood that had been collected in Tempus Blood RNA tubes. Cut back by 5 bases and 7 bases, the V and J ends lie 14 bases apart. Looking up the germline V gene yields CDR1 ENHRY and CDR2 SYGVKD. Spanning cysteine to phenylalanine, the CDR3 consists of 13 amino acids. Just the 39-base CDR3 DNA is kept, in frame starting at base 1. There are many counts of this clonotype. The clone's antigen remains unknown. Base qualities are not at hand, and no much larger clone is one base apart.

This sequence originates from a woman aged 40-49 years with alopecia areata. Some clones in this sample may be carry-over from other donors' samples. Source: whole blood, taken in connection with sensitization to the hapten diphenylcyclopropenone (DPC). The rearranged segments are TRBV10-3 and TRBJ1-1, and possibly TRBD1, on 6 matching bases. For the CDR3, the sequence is CAISQGQQLEAFF. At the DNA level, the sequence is TGTGCCATCAGTCAAGGACAGCAGCTTGAAGCTTTCTTT.